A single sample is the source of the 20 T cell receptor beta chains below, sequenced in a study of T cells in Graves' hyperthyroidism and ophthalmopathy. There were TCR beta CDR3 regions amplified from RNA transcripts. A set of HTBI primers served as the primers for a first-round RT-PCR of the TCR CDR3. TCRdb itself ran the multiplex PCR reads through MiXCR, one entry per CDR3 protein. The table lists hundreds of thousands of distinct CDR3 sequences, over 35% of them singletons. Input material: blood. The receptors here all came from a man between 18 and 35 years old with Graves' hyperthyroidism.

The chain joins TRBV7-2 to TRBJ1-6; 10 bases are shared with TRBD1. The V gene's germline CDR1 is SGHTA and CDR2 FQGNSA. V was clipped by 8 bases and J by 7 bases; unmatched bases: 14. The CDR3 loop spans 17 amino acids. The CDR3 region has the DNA TGTGCCAGCGGCCAGACAGGGGGCGGACGCCGGAATTCACCCCTCCACTTT. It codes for CASGQTGGGRRNSPLHF. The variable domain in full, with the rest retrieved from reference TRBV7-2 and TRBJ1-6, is GAGVSQSPSNKVTEKGKDVELRCDPISGHTALYWYRQSLGQGLEFLIYFQGNSAPDKSGLPSDRFSAERTGGSVSTLTIQRTQQEDSAVYLCASGQTGGGRRNSPLHFGNGTRLTVT.

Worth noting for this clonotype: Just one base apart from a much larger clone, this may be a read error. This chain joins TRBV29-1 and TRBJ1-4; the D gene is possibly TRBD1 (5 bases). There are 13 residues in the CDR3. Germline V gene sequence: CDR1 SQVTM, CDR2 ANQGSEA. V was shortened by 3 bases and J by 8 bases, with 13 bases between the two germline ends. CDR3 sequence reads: CSVEGGLGEKLFF. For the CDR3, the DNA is TGCAGCGTTGAGGGGGGGTTAGGCGAAAAACTGTTTTTT.

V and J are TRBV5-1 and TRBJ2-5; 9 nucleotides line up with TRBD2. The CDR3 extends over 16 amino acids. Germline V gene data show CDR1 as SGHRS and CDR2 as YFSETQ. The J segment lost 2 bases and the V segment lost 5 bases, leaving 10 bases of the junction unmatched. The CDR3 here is CASRFSGGGEQETQYF. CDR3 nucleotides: TGCGCCAGCAGGTTTTCCGGCGGGGGGGAACAAGAGACCCAGTACTTC. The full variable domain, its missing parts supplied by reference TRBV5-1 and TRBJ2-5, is KAGVTQTPRYLIKTRGQQVTLSCSPISGHRSVSWYQQTPGQGLQFLFEYFSETQRNKGNFPGRFSGRQFSNSRSEMNVSTLELGDSALYLCASRFSGGGEQETQYFGPGTRLLVL.

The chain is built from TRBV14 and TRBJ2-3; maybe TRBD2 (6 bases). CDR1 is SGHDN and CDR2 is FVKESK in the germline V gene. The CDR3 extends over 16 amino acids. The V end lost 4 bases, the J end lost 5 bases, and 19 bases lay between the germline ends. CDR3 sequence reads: CASSPISGYRGDTQYF. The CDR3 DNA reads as TGTGCCAGCAGCCCCATTAGCGGATATAGAGGAGATACGCAGTATTTT.

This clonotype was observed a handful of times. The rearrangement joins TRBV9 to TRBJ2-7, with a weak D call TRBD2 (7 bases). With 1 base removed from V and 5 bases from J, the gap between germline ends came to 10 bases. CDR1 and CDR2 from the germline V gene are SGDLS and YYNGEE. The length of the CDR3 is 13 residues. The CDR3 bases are TGTGCCAGCAGCGTACGAGGGGGGGACGAGCAGTACTTC. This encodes CASSVRGGDEQYF.

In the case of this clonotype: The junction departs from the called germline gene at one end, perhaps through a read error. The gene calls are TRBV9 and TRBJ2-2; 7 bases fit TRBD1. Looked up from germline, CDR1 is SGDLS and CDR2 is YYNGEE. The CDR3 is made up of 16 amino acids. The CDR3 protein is CASSVEGAENTGELFF. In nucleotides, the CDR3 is TGTGCCAGCAGCGTAGAGGGGGCAGAGAACACTGGGGAGCTGTTTTTT.

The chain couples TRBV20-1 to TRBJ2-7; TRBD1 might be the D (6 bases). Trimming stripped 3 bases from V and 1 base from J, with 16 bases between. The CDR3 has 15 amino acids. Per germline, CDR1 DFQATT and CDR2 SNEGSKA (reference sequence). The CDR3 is CSARDSGTLSYEQYF. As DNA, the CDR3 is TGCAGTGCTAGGGACTCCGGGACACTTTCCTACGAGCAGTACTTC.

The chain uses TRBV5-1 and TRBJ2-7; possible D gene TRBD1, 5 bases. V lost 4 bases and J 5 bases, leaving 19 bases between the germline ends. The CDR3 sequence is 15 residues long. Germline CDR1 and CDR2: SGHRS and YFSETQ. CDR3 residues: CASSPGRQGIDEQYF. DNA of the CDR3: TGCGCCAGCAGCCCTGGTCGGCAGGGAATTGACGAGCAGTACTTC.

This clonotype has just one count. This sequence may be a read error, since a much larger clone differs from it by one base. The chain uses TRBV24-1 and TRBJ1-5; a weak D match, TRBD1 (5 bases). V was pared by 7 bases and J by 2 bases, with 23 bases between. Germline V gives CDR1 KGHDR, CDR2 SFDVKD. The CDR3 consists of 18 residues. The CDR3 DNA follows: TGTGCCACCAGGACCCGGGGCGGGCCTCGTATGGGCAATCAGCCCCAGCATTTT. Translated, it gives CATRTRGGPRMGNQPQHF.

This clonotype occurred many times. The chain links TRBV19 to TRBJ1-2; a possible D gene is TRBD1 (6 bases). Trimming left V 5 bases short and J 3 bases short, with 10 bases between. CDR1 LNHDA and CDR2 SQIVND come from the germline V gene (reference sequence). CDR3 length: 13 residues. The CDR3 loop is CASSYDRHYGYTF. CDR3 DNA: TGTGCCAGTAGTTACGACAGGCACTATGGCTACACCTTC.

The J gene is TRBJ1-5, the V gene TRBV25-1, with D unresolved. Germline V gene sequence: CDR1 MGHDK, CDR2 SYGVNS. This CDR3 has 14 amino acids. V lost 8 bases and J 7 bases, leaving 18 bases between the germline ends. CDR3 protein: CASQRDKDGQPQHF. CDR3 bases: TGTGCCAGCCAAAGGGATAAGGACGGCCAGCCCCAGCATTTT.

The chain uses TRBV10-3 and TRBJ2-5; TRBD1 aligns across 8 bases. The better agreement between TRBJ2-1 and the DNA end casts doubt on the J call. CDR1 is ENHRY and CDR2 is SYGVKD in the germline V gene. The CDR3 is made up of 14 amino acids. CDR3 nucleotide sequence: TGTGCCATCAGTGTCGGACAGGGCGAGAATGAGCAGTTCTTC. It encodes CAISVGQGENEQFF.

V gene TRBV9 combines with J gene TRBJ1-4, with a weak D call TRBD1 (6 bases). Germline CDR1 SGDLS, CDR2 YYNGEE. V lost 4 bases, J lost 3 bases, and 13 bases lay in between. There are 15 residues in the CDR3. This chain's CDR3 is CASSPGSGANEKLFF. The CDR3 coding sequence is TGTGCCAGCAGCCCCGGGTCAGGGGCTAATGAAAAACTGTTTTTT. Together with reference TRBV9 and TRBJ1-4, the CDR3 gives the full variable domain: DSGVTQTPKHLITATGQRVTLRCSPRSGDLSVYWYQQSLDQGLQFLIQYYNGEERAKGNILERFSAQQFPDLHSELNLSSLELGDSALYFCASSPGSGANEKLFFGSGTQLSVL.

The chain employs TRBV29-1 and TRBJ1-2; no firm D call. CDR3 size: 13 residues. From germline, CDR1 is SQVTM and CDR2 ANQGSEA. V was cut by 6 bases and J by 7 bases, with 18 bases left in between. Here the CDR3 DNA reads TGCAGCGTAAGGGCCCTCGGGGAGACTGGCTACACCTTC. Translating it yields CSVRALGETGYTF.

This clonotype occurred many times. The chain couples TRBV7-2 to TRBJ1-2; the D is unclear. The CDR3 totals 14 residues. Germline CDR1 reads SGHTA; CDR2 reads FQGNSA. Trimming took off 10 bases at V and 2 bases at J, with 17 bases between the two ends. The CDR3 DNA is TGTGCCACCATTCTCGATCCCGGGAACTATGGCTACACCTTC. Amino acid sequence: CATILDPGNYGYTF.

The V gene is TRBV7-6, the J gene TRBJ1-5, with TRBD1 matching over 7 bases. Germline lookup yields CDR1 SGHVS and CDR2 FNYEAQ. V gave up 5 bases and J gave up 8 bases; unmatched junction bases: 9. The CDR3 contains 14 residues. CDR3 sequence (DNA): TGTGCCAGCAGCAGGGACGGAGGGGGCGAGCCCCAGCATTTT. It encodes CASSRDGGGEPQHF. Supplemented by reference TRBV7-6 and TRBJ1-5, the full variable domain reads GAGVSQSPRYKVTKRGQDVALRCDPISGHVSLYWYRQALGQGPEFLTYFNYEAQQDKSGLPNDRFSAERPEGSISTLTIQRTEQRDSAMYRCASSRDGGGEPQHFGDGTRLSIL.

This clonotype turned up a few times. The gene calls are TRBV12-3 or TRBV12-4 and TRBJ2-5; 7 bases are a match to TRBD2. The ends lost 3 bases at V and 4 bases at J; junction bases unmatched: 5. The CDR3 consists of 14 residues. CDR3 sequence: CASSFSGILETQYF. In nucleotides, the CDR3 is TGTGCCAGCAGTTTCAGCGGGATCCTAGAGACCCAGTACTTC.

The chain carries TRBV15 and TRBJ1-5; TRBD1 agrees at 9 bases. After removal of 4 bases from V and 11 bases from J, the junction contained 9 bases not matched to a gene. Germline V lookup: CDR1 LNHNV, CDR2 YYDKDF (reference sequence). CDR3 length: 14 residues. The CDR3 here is CATSNTGGGETQHF. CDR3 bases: TGTGCCACCAGCAACACAGGGGGCGGGGAGACCCAGCATTTT. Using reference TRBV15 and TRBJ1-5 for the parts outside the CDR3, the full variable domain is DAMVIQNPRYQVTQFGKPVTLSCSQTLNHNVMYWYQQKSSQAPKLLFHYYDKDFNNEADTPDNFQSRRPNTSFCFLDIRSPGLGDTAMYLCATSNTGGGETQHFGDGTRLSIL.

The CDR3 DNA sequence: TGTGCCAGCAGCTTAAGTGTCGTAGAGGGCAGCTCTGGAAACACCATATATTTT. As protein: CASSLSVVEGSSGNTIYF. The chain employs TRBV7-2 and TRBJ1-3; no definite D call. The V end was cut by 2 bases, the J end by 0 bases, with 17 bases between. This CDR3 has 18 amino acids. Germline values: CDR1 SGHTA, CDR2 FQGNSA. Together with reference TRBV7-2 and TRBJ1-3, the CDR3 gives the full variable domain: GAGVSQSPSNKVTEKGKDVELRCDPISGHTALYWYRQSLGQGLEFLIYFQGNSAPDKSGLPSDRFSAERTGGSVSTLTIQRTQQEDSAVYLCASSLSVVEGSSGNTIYFGEGSWLTVV.

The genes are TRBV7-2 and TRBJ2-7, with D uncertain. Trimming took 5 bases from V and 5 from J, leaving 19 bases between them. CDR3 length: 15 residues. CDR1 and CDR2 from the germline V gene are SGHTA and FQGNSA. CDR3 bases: TGTGCCAGCAGCCTCTTGGCTACCAAGGCCCACGAGCAGTACTTC. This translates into CASSLLATKAHEQYF. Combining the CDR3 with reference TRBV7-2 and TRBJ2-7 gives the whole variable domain GAGVSQSPSNKVTEKGKDVELRCDPISGHTALYWYRQSLGQGLEFLIYFQGNSAPDKSGLPSDRFSAERTGGSVSTLTIQRTQQEDSAVYLCASSLLATKAHEQYFGPGTRLTVT.